One and the same sample provided the 28 T cell receptor beta chains below, sequenced in a study of blood T cell repertoires in COVID-19. Here immunoSEQ multiplex PCR was the method, and the copy in TCRdb shows in-frame clones only, minus some. The sample has around 280,000 clones, 87% seen once. The specimen sequenced was PBMCs or T cells enriched from blood (not recorded which). These receptors all come from a woman between 40 and 50 years old who had recovered from COVID-19.

There are a few counts of this clone. This chain uses TRBV11-1 with TRBJ2-3, with TRBD2 matching over 7 bases. Germline lookup yields CDR1 SGHAT and CDR2 FQDESV (reference sequence). V lost 5 bases to trimming and J lost 2 bases; unmatched junction nucleotides: 7. This CDR3 is 15 amino acids long. The CDR3 DNA sequence: TGTGCCAGCAGCATGGGGCTAGCGGCCACAGATACGCAGTATTTT. It codes for CASSMGLAATDTQYF. The whole variable domain, filled in from reference TRBV11-1 and TRBJ2-3, reads EAEVAQSPRYKITEKSQAVAFWCDPISGHATLYWYRQILGQGPELLVQFQDESVVDDSQLPKDRFSAERLKGVDSTLKIQPAELGDSAMYLCASSMGLAATDTQYFGPGTRLTVL.

On this clone itself: No DNA is shown, since the ends of the CDR3 on it are uncertain; the CDR3 is the one TCRdb lists. The V call is TRBV28, the J call TRBJ1-1. Germline V gene data show CDR1 as MDHEN and CDR2 as SYDVKM. The CDR3 length equals 17 residues, ends included. The chain's CDR3 is CASSSSGKGRMNTEAFF.

The J gene is TRBJ2-3, the V gene TRBV2; D gene ambiguous. There are 16 residues in the CDR3. Germline V gene lookup returns CDR1 SNHLY and CDR2 FYNNEI. V dropped 5 bases and J dropped 4 bases, with 19 bases sitting between them. CDR3 sequence: CASSIGRAGWADTQYF. CDR3 sequence (DNA): TGTGCCAGCAGTATCGGCAGAGCAGGATGGGCAGATACGCAGTATTTT. The variable domain in full, completed from reference TRBV2 and TRBJ2-3, reads EPEVTQTPSHQVTQMGQEVILRCVPISNHLYFYWYRQILGQKVEFLVSFYNNEISEKSEIFDDQFSVERPDGSNFTLKIRSTKLEDSAMYFCASSIGRAGWADTQYFGPGTRLTVL.

The chain has TRBV7-2 and TRBJ1-5; D might be TRBD1 (5 bases). V was shortened by 1 base and J by 0 bases, with 10 bases between the two germline ends. The CDR3 is 16 residues long. In germline, CDR1 is SGHTA, CDR2 FQGNSA. CDR3 nucleotides: TGTGCCAGCAGCTTAGTGGCAGGGTTTAGCAATCAGCCCCAGCATTTT. Encoded protein: CASSLVAGFSNQPQHF.

V usage is TRBV28 and J usage is TRBJ1-2; 9 bases line up with TRBD1. Germline assignment: CDR1 MDHEN and CDR2 SYDVKM. The CDR3 loop spans 18 amino acids. The J segment lost 1 base and the V segment lost 3 bases, leaving 12 bases of the junction unmatched. CDR3 in amino acids: CASSFVWRDRANNYGYTF. Written as DNA, the CDR3 is TGTGCCAGCAGTTTCGTATGGAGGGACAGGGCGAATAACTATGGCTACACCTTC.

The chain is built from TRBV5-1 and TRBJ2-7; 7 positions agree with TRBD2. The CDR3 contains 17 residues. V lost 0 bases and J lost 0; bases outside the gene matches: 9. Per germline, CDR1 SGHRS and CDR2 YFSETQ. CDR3 DNA: TGCGCCAGCAGCTTGGGAATCCTAGCGGAAAGCTCCTACGAGCAGTACTTC. This translates into CASSLGILAESSYEQYF.

The chain recombines TRBV11-2 with TRBJ2-7, with TRBD1 matching over 9 bases. This CDR3 region has 16 residues. The V segment lost 4 bases and the J segment 2 bases; nucleotides outside the gene matches: 9. CDR1 SGHAT and CDR2 FQNNGV come from the germline V gene. CDR3: CASSSRDRETPYEQYF. The CDR3 DNA reads TGTGCCAGCAGCTCCAGGGACAGGGAAACTCCCTACGAGCAGTACTTC. Filled out from reference TRBV11-2 and TRBJ2-7, the complete variable domain reads EAGVAQSPRYKIIEKRQSVAFWCNPISGHATLYWYQQILGQGPKLLIQFQNNGVVDDSQLPKDRFSAERLKGVDSTLKIQPAKLEDSAVYLCASSSRDRETPYEQYFGPGTRLTVT.

V is TRBV3-1 (or the pseudogene TRBV3-2) and J is TRBJ2-7, with a weak D call TRBD2 (6 bases). CDR1 and CDR2 (germline): LGHDT, YNNKEL (reference sequence). The germline V and J ends were trimmed by 1 base and 3 bases, with 10 bases remaining between them. The CDR3 sequence is 14 residues long. The CDR3 reads CASSQGEALYEQYF. The CDR3 DNA is TGTGCCAGCAGCCAAGGGGAGGCTCTCTACGAGCAGTACTTC.

The chain joins TRBV2 to TRBJ1-1; D perhaps matches TRBD1 (5 bases). CDR3 length equals 14 residues. With 7 bases removed from V and 0 bases from J, the gap between germline ends came to 12 bases. Germline values: CDR1 SNHLY, CDR2 FYNNEI. The CDR3 is CASKDIDMNTEAFF. In DNA form, the CDR3 reads TGTGCCAGCAAGGACATCGACATGAACACTGAAGCTTTCTTT.

The V and J genes are TRBV19 and TRBJ2-7, with 7 bases fitting TRBD1. The CDR3 is 17 amino acids. Looked up from germline, CDR1 is LNHDA and CDR2 is SQIVND (reference sequence). With 2 bases clipped from V and 3 bases from J, the junction kept 13 bases outside the gene matches. This CDR3 is CASSIRPGQPLHYEQYF. The CDR3 bases are TGTGCCAGTAGTATAAGGCCGGGACAGCCTCTACACTACGAGCAGTACTTC.

This clone was recorded only once. This chain joins TRBV27 and TRBJ2-1; the D gene is possibly TRBD2 (6 bases). The V end was cut by 3 bases, the J end by 4 bases, with 16 bases between. Germline-derived CDR1 and CDR2 are MNHEY and SMNVEV (reference sequence). This CDR3 contains 16 residues. The DNA for the CDR3 is TGTGCCAGCAGTTTGGTCGCTAGCGTTCGGTACAATGAGCAGTTCTTC. It encodes CASSLVASVRYNEQFF.

The gene calls are TRBV11-3 and TRBJ2-7; D gene unclear. Germline V gene data show CDR1 as SGHNT and CDR2 as YENEEA. V gave up 1 base and J gave up 2 bases, with 12 bases separating them. The CDR3 is 15 amino acids. The CDR3: CASSLGSSVAYEQYF. The CDR3 DNA follows: TGTGCCAGCAGCTTAGGCTCGAGCGTCGCCTACGAGCAGTACTTC.

On this clone itself: Just one base apart from a much larger clone, this may be a read error. The gene calls are TRBV12-3 or TRBV12-4 and TRBJ2-2; D is unresolved. With 3 bases removed from V and 3 bases from J, the gap between germline ends came to 5 bases. This CDR3 spans 13 amino acids. CDR3 amino acids: CASSLRDTGELFF. In DNA form, the CDR3 reads TGTGCCAGCAGTTTGAGAGACACCGGGGAGCTGTTTTTT.

V is TRBV7-9 and J is TRBJ2-7; weak D call: TRBD1 (5 bases). The CDR3 spans 14 residues. The germline V gene has CDR1 SEHNR and CDR2 FQNEAQ (reference sequence). V was trimmed by 2 bases and J by 6 bases, leaving 14 bases between them. The chain's CDR3 is CASSLLQDLREQYF. The DNA of the CDR3 is TGTGCCAGCAGCTTATTACAGGACCTCCGCGAGCAGTACTTC.

This clone came up once. This rearrangement joins TRBV27 to TRBJ2-2, with D perhaps matching TRBD2 (6 bases). This CDR3 is built from 12 residues. V was trimmed by 1 base and J by 12 bases, leaving 9 bases between them. The V gene's germline CDR1 is MNHEY and CDR2 SMNVEV (reference sequence). The CDR3 loop reads CASSLYAGKLFF. CDR3 coding DNA: TGTGCCAGCAGTTTATACGCGGGGAAGCTGTTTTTT.

This clone was seen only once. The chain couples TRBV18 to TRBJ2-7; D uncertain. CDR3 length: 13 amino acids. Trimming cost V 6 bases and J 0 bases, with 9 bases left between them. The V gene's germline CDR1 is KGHSH and CDR2 LQKENI. The CDR3 DNA is TGTGCCAGCTCCCTTAGTATCTCCTACGAGCAGTACTTC. Its protein product is CASSLSISYEQYF.

V and J are TRBV10-3 and TRBJ2-2, with 7 bases matching TRBD2. Trimming took 2 bases from V and 5 from J; bases not matched to a gene: 5. The V gene's germline CDR1 is ENHRY and CDR2 SYGVKD. The CDR3 contains 15 residues. CDR3 in DNA: TGTGCCATCAGTGAGAAGGGAGGGCGAACCGGGGAGCTGTTTTTT. Protein sequence: CAISEKGGRTGELFF.

The CDR3 reads CASQPSQGLETQYF. CDR3 coding DNA: TGTGCCAGCCAACCTTCCCAGGGGTTGGAGACCCAGTACTTC. The chain has TRBV6-5 and TRBJ2-5, with D possibly TRBD1 on 6 matching bases. This CDR3 comprises 14 residues. Between the trimmed V and J ends, which lost 8 bases and 5 bases, there was a span of 18 bases. The V gene's germline CDR1 is MNHEY and CDR2 SVGAGI.

The chain combines TRBV6-2 or TRBV6-3 with TRBJ2-3; D remains unclear. The CDR3 has 11 amino acids. The germline gives CDR1 MNHEY, CDR2 SVGEGT. Trimming left V 6 bases short and J 9 bases short, with 10 bases between. CDR3 loop: CASSSLITQYF. In nucleotides, the CDR3 is TGTGCCAGCAGCAGCCTGATAACGCAGTATTTT.

This clone was counted many times. The rearrangement links TRBV7-9 to TRBJ2-7; no reliable D call. V lost 1 base and J 0 bases, leaving 4 bases between the germline ends. Germline V gene sequence: CDR1 SEHNR, CDR2 FQNEAQ (reference sequence). The CDR3 extends over 13 amino acids. The CDR3 sequence: CASSLGPSYEQYF. CDR3 in DNA: TGTGCCAGCAGCTTAGGGCCCTCCTACGAGCAGTACTTC.

The chain employs TRBV19 and TRBJ1-5; D gene uncertain. The CDR3 runs 16 residues. V dropped 3 bases and J dropped 1 base, with 13 bases sitting between them. Germline V gene lookup returns CDR1 LNHDA and CDR2 SQIVND (reference sequence). This CDR3 is CASSIYGPGSNQPQHF. For the CDR3, the DNA is TGTGCCAGTAGTATTTACGGGCCGGGGAGCAATCAGCCCCAGCATTTT.

V is TRBV28 and J is TRBJ1-1; the D gene is possibly TRBD1 (6 bases). The CDR3 is 15 residues long. Trimming pared 2 bases from V and 6 bases from J, leaving 16 bases between. Germline V gene lookup returns CDR1 MDHEN and CDR2 SYDVKM. The CDR3 DNA reads as TGTGCCAGCAGTTTAGCCACAGGGAGGGCCTCTGAAGCTTTCTTT. Its translation is CASSLATGRASEAFF.

J is TRBJ2-7 and V is TRBV6-1; possible D gene TRBD2, 6 bases. The CDR3 runs to 14 residues. Germline CDR1 is MNHNS and CDR2 is SASEGT. The ends were cut back, 3 bases at V and 5 bases at J, with 14 bases in the middle. The CDR3 coding sequence is TGTGCCAGCAGTGACCTCGGGAGAATCGACGAGCAGTACTTC. Protein sequence: CASSDLGRIDEQYF.

The V gene is TRBV5-1, the J gene TRBJ2-1; possibly TRBD2 for D (6 bases). Germline CDR1 and CDR2: SGHRS and YFSETQ. The CDR3 totals 14 residues. Trimming shortened V by 4 bases and J by 5 bases, and 13 bases separated the two germline ends. CDR3 sequence reads: CASSPGGMNNEQFF. The CDR3 DNA follows: TGCGCCAGCAGCCCAGGCGGGATGAACAATGAGCAGTTCTTC.

V and J are TRBV10-2 and TRBJ2-7; 9 positions match TRBD2. The CDR3 contains 17 residues. The J segment lost 0 bases and the V segment lost 6 bases, leaving 12 bases of the junction unmatched. The germline gives CDR1 WSHSY, CDR2 SAAADI. The CDR3 nucleotides are TGCGCCAGCAGGGCGGCGGGAGGGCCCCATTACTCCTACGAGCAGTACTTC. It translates to CASRAAGGPHYSYEQYF.

This chain uses TRBV29-1 with TRBJ1-2; tentative D call: TRBD1 (6 bases). Looked up from germline, CDR1 is SQVTM and CDR2 is ANQGSEA. V lost 3 bases and J lost 8, with 10 bases in between. This CDR3 region has 11 residues. The CDR3 here is CSVEGAEGYTF. The CDR3 DNA sequence: TGCAGCGTTGAGGGGGCGGAGGGCTACACCTTC.

The chain couples TRBV11-2 to TRBJ1-1; D is ambiguous. Trimming removed 3 bases from V and 6 bases from J, with 11 bases in between. The CDR3 is 13 amino acids. Germline CDR1 is SGHAT and CDR2 is FQNNGV. In DNA form, the CDR3 reads TGTGCCAGCAGCTTTGGGGAGATGGCTGAAGCTTTCTTT. Translated: CASSFGEMAEAFF.

This clone occurred once. This chain joins TRBV28 and TRBJ1-5; TRBD1 aligns across 8 bases. Per the germline V gene, CDR1 is MDHEN and CDR2 is SYDVKM. The CDR3 sequence is 15 residues long. V was clipped by 6 bases and J by 4 bases; unmatched bases: 8. As DNA, the CDR3 is TGTGCCAGCAGGTTACGGGACAGGCCAAATCAGCCCCAGCATTTT. It encodes CASRLRDRPNQPQHF.